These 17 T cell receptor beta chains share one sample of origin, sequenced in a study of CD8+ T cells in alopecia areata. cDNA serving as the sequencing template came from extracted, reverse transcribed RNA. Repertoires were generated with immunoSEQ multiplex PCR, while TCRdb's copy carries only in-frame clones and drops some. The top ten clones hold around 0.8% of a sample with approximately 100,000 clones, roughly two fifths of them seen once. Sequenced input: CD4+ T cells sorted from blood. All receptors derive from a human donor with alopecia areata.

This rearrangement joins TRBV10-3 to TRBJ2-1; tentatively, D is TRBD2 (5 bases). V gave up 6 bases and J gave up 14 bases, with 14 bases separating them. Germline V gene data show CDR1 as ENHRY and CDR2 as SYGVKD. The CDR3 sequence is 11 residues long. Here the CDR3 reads CAISAEGLEFF. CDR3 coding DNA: TGTGCCATCAGCGCAGAGGGCTTGGAGTTCTTC.

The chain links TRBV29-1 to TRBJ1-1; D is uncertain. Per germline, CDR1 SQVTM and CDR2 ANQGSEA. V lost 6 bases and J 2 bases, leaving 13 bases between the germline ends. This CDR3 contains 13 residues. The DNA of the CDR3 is TGCAGCGTAGCTCTAGAGGGAAACACTGAAGCTTTCTTT. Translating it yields CSVALEGNTEAFF.

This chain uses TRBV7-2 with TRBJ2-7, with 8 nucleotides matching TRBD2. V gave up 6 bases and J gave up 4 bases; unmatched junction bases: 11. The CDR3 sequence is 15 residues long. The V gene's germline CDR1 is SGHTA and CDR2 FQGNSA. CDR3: CASSPAGTRGYEQYF. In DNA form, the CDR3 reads TGTGCCAGCAGTCCGGCCGGGACTAGGGGTTACGAGCAGTACTTC.

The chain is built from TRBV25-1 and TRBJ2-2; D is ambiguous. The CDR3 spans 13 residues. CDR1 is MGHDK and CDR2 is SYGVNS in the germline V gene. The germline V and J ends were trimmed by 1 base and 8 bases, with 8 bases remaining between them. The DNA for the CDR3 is TGTGCCAGCAGTGAATCCCTTTTTGGGGAGCTGTTTTTT. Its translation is CASSESLFGELFF.

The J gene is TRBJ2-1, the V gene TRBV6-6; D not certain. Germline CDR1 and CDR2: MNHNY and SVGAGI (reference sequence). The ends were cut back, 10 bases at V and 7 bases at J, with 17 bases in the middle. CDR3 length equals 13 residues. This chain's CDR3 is CATTPGYGNEQFF. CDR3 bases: TGTGCCACCACTCCGGGCTACGGGAATGAGCAGTTCTTC.

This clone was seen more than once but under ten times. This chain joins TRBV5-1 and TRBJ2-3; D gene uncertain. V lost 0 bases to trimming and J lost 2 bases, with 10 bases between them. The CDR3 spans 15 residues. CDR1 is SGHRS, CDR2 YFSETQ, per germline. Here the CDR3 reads CASSLEHPSTDTQYF. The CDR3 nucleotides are TGCGCCAGCAGCTTGGAGCACCCATCCACAGATACGCAGTATTTT. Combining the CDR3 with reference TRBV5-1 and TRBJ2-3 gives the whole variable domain KAGVTQTPRYLIKTRGQQVTLSCSPISGHRSVSWYQQTPGQGLQFLFEYFSETQRNKGNFPGRFSGRQFSNSRSEMNVSTLELGDSALYLCASSLEHPSTDTQYFGPGTRLTVL.

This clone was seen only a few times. CDR3 residues: CSVGLAGAEQFF. The CDR3 bases are TGCAGCGTGGGACTAGCGGGAGCTGAGCAGTTCTTC. The chain carries TRBV29-1 and TRBJ2-1; 14 bases agree with TRBD2. CDR1 and CDR2 from the germline V gene are SQVTM and ANQGSEA. This CDR3 is built from 12 residues. Trimming at V came to 6 bases and at J to 9 bases, leaving 1 base not matched to a gene.

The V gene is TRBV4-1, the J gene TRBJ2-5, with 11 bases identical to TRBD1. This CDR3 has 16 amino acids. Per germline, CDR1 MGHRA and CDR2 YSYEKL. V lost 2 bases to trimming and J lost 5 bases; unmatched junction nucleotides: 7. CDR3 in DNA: TGCGCCAGCAGCCAAACTCGGACAGGGGGCCGGGAGACCCAGTACTTC. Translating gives CASSQTRTGGRETQYF.

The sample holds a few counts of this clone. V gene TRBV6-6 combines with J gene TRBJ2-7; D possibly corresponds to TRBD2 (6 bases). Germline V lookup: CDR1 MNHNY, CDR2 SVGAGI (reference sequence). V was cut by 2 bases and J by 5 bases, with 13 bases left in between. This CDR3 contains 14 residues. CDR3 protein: CASSYPQGGDEQYF. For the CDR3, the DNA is TGTGCCAGCAGTTACCCGCAGGGCGGGGACGAGCAGTACTTC.

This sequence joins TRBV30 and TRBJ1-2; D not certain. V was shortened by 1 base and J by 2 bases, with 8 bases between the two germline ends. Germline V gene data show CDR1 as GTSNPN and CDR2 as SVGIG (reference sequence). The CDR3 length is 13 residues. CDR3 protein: CAWSEGRNYGYTF. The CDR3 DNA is TGTGCCTGGAGTGAGGGCAGGAACTATGGCTACACCTTC. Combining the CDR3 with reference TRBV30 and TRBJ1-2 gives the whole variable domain SQTIHQWPATLVQPVGSPLSLECTVEGTSNPNLYWYRQAAGRGLQLLFYSVGIGQISSEVPQNLSASRPQDRQFILSSKKLLLSDSGFYLCAWSEGRNYGYTFGSGTRLTVV.

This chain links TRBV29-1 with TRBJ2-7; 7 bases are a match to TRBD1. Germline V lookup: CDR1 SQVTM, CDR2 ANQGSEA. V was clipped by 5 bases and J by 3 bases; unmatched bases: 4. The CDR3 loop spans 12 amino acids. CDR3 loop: CSVTRDSYEQYF. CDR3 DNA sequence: TGCAGCGTTACTCGGGACAGCTACGAGCAGTACTTC.

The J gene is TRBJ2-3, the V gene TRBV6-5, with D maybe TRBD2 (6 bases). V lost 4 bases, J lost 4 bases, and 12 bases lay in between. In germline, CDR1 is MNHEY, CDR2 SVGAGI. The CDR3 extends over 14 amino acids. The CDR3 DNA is TGTGCCAGCAGTTTAGGTCTAGCGTCAGATACGCAGTATTTT. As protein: CASSLGLASDTQYF.

As DNA, the CDR3 is TGTGCCTGGAGTGGGCTTCACAGTGACTCTGGGGCCAACGTCCTGACTTTC. This translates into CAWSGLHSDSGANVLTF. The chain couples TRBV30 to TRBJ2-6; no reliable D call. Germline V gene sequence: CDR1 GTSNPN, CDR2 SVGIG (reference sequence). The V and J ends lost 1 base and 0 bases respectively, with 13 bases between them. This CDR3 comprises 17 residues.

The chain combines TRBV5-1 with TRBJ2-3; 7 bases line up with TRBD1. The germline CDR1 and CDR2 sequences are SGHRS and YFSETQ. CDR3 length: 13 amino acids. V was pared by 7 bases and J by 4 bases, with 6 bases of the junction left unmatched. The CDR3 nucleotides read TGCGCCAGCGGTAGACAGGGCGCAGATACGCAGTATTTT. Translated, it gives CASGRQGADTQYF. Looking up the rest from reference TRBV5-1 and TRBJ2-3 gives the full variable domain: KAGVTQTPRYLIKTRGQQVTLSCSPISGHRSVSWYQQTPGQGLQFLFEYFSETQRNKGNFPGRFSGRQFSNSRSEMNVSTLELGDSALYLCASGRQGADTQYFGPGTRLTVL.

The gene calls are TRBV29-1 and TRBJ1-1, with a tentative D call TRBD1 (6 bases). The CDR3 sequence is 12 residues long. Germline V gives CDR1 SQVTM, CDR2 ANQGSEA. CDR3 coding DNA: TGCGCCCTGCGGACAGACTACACTGAAGCTTTCTTT. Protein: CALRTDYTEAFF. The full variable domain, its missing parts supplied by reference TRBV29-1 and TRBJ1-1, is SAVISQKPSRDICQRGTSLTIQCQVDSQVTMMFWYRQQPGQSLTLIATANQGSEATYESGFVIDKFPISRPNLTFSTLTVSNMSPEDSSIYLCALRTDYTEAFFGQGTRLTVV.

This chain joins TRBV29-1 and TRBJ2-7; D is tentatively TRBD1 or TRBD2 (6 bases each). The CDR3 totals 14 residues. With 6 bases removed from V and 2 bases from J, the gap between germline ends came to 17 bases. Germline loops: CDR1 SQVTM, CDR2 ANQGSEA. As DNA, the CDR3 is TGCAGCGTAAATCCAGGGGACTCAACCTACGAGCAGTACTTC. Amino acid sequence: CSVNPGDSTYEQYF.

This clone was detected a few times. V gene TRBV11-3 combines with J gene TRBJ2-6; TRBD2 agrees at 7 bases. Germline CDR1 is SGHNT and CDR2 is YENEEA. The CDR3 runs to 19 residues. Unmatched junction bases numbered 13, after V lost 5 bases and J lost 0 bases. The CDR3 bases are TGTGCCAGCAGCCTAGCGGAGGACCTACCCCTCTCTGGGGCCAACGTCCTGACTTTC. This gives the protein CASSLAEDLPLSGANVLTF.